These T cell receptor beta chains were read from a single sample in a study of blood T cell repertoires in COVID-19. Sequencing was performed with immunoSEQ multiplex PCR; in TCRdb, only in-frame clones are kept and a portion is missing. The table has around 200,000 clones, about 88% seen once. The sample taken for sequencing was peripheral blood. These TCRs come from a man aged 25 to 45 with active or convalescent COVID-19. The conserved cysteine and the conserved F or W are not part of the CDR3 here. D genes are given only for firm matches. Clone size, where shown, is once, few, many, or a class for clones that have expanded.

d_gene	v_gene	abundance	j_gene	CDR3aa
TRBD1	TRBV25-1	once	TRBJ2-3	ASSMTGNGTDTQY
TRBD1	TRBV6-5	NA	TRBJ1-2	ASRYRGAYGYT
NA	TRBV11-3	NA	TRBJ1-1	ASSLYATSLNTEAF
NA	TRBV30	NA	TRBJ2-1	AWSARTAGEQF
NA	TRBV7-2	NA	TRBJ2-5	ASSSPYQETQY
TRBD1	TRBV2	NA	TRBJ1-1	ASSGRGQAGTEAF
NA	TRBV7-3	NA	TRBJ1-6	ASSSGGHSPLH
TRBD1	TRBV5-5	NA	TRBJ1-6	ASSLRTGDNSPLH
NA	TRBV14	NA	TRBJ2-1	ASSQVGYRSSYNEQF
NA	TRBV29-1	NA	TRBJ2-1	SVAVSRKVHEQF
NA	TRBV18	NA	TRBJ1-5	ASSPQGQGDQPQH
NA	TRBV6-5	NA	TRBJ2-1	ASSYKDSSYNEQF
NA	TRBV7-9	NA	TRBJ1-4	ASSPGSTTNEKLF
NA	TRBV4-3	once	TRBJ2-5	ASSLTGVQETQY
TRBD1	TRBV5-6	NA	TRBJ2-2	ASSLPQGAWQTGELF
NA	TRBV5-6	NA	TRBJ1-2	ASSFGGAGYT
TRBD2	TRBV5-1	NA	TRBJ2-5	ASSPGGETQY
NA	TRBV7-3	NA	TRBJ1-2	ASSLLGGQPLPGHYGYT
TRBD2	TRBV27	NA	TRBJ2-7	ASTRLAGVLNEQY
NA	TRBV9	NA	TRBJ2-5	ASSARGQGTQY
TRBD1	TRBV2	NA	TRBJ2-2	ASSERGQGNTGELF
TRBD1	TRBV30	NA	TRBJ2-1	AWSVSGTGNNEQF
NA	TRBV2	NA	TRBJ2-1	ASSGKTGGAYNEQF
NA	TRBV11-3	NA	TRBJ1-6	ASSLSLQGGSPLH